This TCR beta chain was identified during a study of T cell clones after liver transplantation. Study results and limitations: Post-transplant, graft-donor-reactive CD4 TCRbeta sequences in blood dropped significantly in 5 of 8 subjects.

V was pared by 3 bases and J by 9 bases, with 13 bases of the junction left unmatched. The CDR3 consists of 17 residues. The germline CDR1 and CDR2 sequences are MNHEY and SMNVEV (reference sequence). With regard to this clone: The antigen is undetermined.

Method: immunoSEQ multiplex PCR; TCRdb's copy keeps in-frame clones and lacks some. The table records 93,000 or so clones, around 84% of them present only once. V is TRBV27 and J is TRBJ2-1, with 11 bases matching TRBD2. The clonotype comes from a human patient who received a liver transplant. Some T cells may originate from the graft donor. Material: CD4+ T cells from blood, obtained approximately 50 months after liver transplant. The CDR3 region has the DNA TGTGCCAGCAGTTTCAGGTCGCTAGCGGGAGGTATGGGTGAGCAGTTCTTC. It translates to CASSFRSLAGGMGEQFF.